The 21 T cell receptor beta chains below all came from one sample that was sequenced in a study of blood T cell repertoires in COVID-19. The table came from immunoSEQ multiplex PCR; TCRdb's copy has only in-frame clones and leaves some out. The table includes approximately 240,000 clones, 65% to 85% detected once. The sample was peripheral blood. All receptors come from a woman aged 55-75 years with acute or convalescent COVID-19.

As to this clone: The sample carries other DNA sequences with the same CDR3. The V and J genes are TRBV20-1 and TRBJ2-5; D is undetermined. The CDR3 is 10 amino acids. Per germline, CDR1 DFQATT and CDR2 SNEGSKA (reference sequence). Trimming shortened V by 2 bases and J by 4 bases, and 2 bases separated the two germline ends. The CDR3, as DNA: TGCAGTGCTAGACGAGAGACCCAGTACTTC. Translated: CSARRETQYF.

The chain carries TRBV27 and TRBJ2-2; D remains ambiguous. This CDR3 is 13 amino acids long. Germline loops: CDR1 MNHEY, CDR2 SMNVEV (reference sequence). Deletions cut 5 bases from V and 0 bases from J, with 4 bases between. Written as DNA, the CDR3 is TGTGCCAGCAGTGGCCCGAACACCGGGGAGCTGTTTTTT. This encodes CASSGPNTGELFF.

Concerning this clone: One end of the junction is discordant with germline, which a read error may explain. The gene calls are TRBV5-1 and TRBJ2-5; D unclear. This CDR3 contains 15 residues. The germline gives CDR1 SGHRS, CDR2 YFSETQ. CDR3 amino acids: CASSSALPPQGTQYF. CDR3 DNA: TGCGCCAGCAGTTCAGCGCTACCACCCCAAGGGACCCAGTACTTC.

This rearrangement joins TRBV2 to TRBJ1-2, with TRBD1 identical over 8 bases. This CDR3 is built from 13 residues. The germline V gene encodes CDR1 SNHLY and CDR2 FYNNEI. The V segment lost 8 bases and the J segment 3 bases; nucleotides outside the gene matches: 5. The CDR3 sequence: CASRQGTHYGYTF. The CDR3 region has the DNA TGTGCCAGCCGACAGGGGACTCACTATGGCTACACCTTC.

This sequence joins TRBV5-4 and TRBJ2-7; 8 bases line up with TRBD1. The germline gives CDR1 SGHNT, CDR2 YYREEE (reference sequence). This CDR3 is 16 amino acids long. V was pared by 2 bases and J by 4 bases, with 11 bases of the junction left unmatched. The CDR3 loop reads CASSLQQGVRSYEQYF. CDR3 DNA: TGTGCCAGCAGCTTACAACAGGGGGTACGATCATACGAGCAGTACTTC.

The chain employs TRBV7-6 and TRBJ2-7; D unclear. The V and J ends lost 1 base and 0 bases respectively, with 7 bases between them. CDR1 is SGHVS, CDR2 FNYEAQ, per germline. CDR3 size: 14 residues. For the CDR3, the DNA is TGTGCCAGCAGCTTAGAACAAAACTCCTACGAGCAGTACTTC. It yields the protein CASSLEQNSYEQYF.

J is TRBJ1-2 and V is TRBV27; the match to TRBD1 covers 9 bases. This CDR3 contains 14 residues. Germline V gene data show CDR1 as MNHEY and CDR2 as SMNVEV (reference sequence). V lost 5 bases to trimming and J lost 7 bases; unmatched junction nucleotides: 8. In DNA, the CDR3 is TGTGCCAGCAGTCTGTCCGGGACAGGGCTTGGCTACACCTTC. Translated: CASSLSGTGLGYTF.

The gene calls are TRBV6-5 and TRBJ1-2; TRBD1 is a possible D gene (5 bases). The CDR3 runs to 14 residues. CDR1 and CDR2 (germline): MNHEY, SVGAGI. V shed 6 bases and J shed 7 bases, with 18 bases lying between them. The CDR3 coding sequence is TGTGCCAGCAGCTCCCCGAGGCGGGGACGTGGCTACACCTTC. This codes for CASSSPRRGRGYTF.

The rearrangement uses TRBV29-1 and TRBJ1-1; 7 bases fit TRBD1. The J segment lost 4 bases and the V segment lost 6 bases, leaving 14 bases of the junction unmatched. The CDR3 has 15 residues. Germline V CDR1 and CDR2: SQVTM, ANQGSEA. The CDR3 bases are TGCAGCGTCCCCAGCTCAGGGGGTGTGGGCACTGAAGCTTTCTTT. Translated, it gives CSVPSSGGVGTEAFF.

This clone showed up just a few times. The CDR3 is CASSLGAGKRTNEKLFF. Here the CDR3 DNA reads TGTGCCAGCAGCTTAGGGGCAGGGAAACGGACTAATGAAAAACTGTTTTTT. The chain is built from TRBV5-5 and TRBJ1-4; TRBD1 might be the D (5 bases). Per germline, CDR1 SGHKS and CDR2 YYEKEE (reference sequence). The CDR3 totals 17 residues. The germline V and J ends were trimmed by 2 bases and 2 bases, with 16 bases remaining between them.

This rearrangement joins TRBV7-2 to TRBJ1-1; D is perhaps TRBD1 (6 bases). The CDR3 consists of 15 residues. The V end lost 2 bases, the J end lost 3 bases, and 13 bases lay between the germline ends. CDR1 SGHTA and CDR2 FQGNSA come from the germline V gene. CDR3 region: CASSLMGAGDTEAFF. The CDR3 nucleotides are TGTGCCAGCAGCTTAATGGGGGCAGGGGACACTGAAGCTTTCTTT. The full variable domain, completed using reference TRBV7-2 and TRBJ1-1, is GAGVSQSPSNKVTEKGKDVELRCDPISGHTALYWYRQSLGQGLEFLIYFQGNSAPDKSGLPSDRFSAERTGGSVSTLTIQRTQQEDSAVYLCASSLMGAGDTEAFFGQGTRLTVV.

This clone was seen only once. V usage is TRBV27 and J usage is TRBJ1-2; the match to TRBD1 covers 8 bases. Trimming cost V 6 bases and J 2 bases; bases outside gene matches: 5. From germline, CDR1 is MNHEY and CDR2 SMNVEV (reference sequence). This CDR3 region has 14 residues. This CDR3 reads CASSPRTGNYGYTF. The CDR3 DNA reads TGTGCCAGCAGCCCCAGGACAGGGAACTATGGCTACACCTTC.

The V gene is TRBV5-6, the J gene TRBJ2-5, with 8 bases identical to TRBD1. This CDR3 region has 15 residues. The V segment lost 3 bases and the J segment 3 bases; nucleotides outside the gene matches: 7. Germline V gene sequence: CDR1 SGHDT, CDR2 YYEEEE. CDR3 in DNA: TGTGCCAGCAGCTCGCCGGGACAGGCTAAAGAGACCCAGTACTTC. It yields the protein CASSSPGQAKETQYF.

The rearrangement uses TRBV5-1 and TRBJ1-2; TRBD1 aligns across 8 bases. Germline V CDR1 and CDR2: SGHRS, YFSETQ. Trimming cost V 5 bases and J 6 bases; bases outside gene matches: 9. This CDR3 is built from 14 residues. The CDR3 DNA reads TGCGCCAGCAGAGTGGGGCAGGGGGCGAATGGCTACACCTTC. Its translation is CASRVGQGANGYTF.

The chain combines TRBV28 with TRBJ1-4; the D gene is possibly TRBD1 (5 bases). V was pared by 5 bases and J by 10 bases, with 14 bases between. The CDR3 extends over 13 amino acids. The V gene's germline CDR1 is MDHEN and CDR2 SYDVKM. DNA for the CDR3: TGTGCCAGCAGTGAGAATACAGGTGGAAAACTGTTTTTT. As protein: CASSENTGGKLFF.

The chain employs TRBV7-8 and TRBJ2-2; no reliable D call. Per the germline V gene, CDR1 is SGHVS and CDR2 is FQNEAQ. The V gene lost 0 bases and the J gene lost 2 bases, with 13 bases spanning the gap. The CDR3 runs 17 residues. CDR3: CASSLALLSLNTGELFF. Written as DNA, the CDR3 is TGTGCCAGCAGCTTAGCGCTATTATCCCTCAACACCGGGGAGCTGTTTTTT.

The chain is built from TRBV30 and TRBJ2-7; 10 positions agree with TRBD2. The CDR3 runs 19 residues. Per germline, CDR1 GTSNPN and CDR2 SVGIG (reference sequence). V trimming: 8 bases; J trimming: 0 bases; junction bases outside the gene matches: 22. The CDR3 DNA reads as TGTGCCAGAAGTGGGGGCCACACTAGCGGGGTCTACAGCTCCTACGAGCAGTACTTC. Translation: CARSGGHTSGVYSSYEQYF. Complete variable domain (other parts from reference TRBV30 and TRBJ2-7): SQTIHQWPATLVQPVGSPLSLECTVEGTSNPNLYWYRQAAGRGLQLLFYSVGIGQISSEVPQNLSASRPQDRQFILSSKKLLLSDSGFYLCARSGGHTSGVYSSYEQYFGPGTRLTVT.

The chain carries TRBV5-1 and TRBJ2-7; TRBD1 matches 7 bases. Trimming took 0 bases from V and 5 from J; bases not matched to a gene: 2. The CDR3 spans 13 residues. CDR1 and CDR2 (germline): SGHRS, YFSETQ. The CDR3 DNA sequence: TGCGCCAGCAGCTTGGAGGGGGCCCACGAGCAGTACTTC. It yields the protein CASSLEGAHEQYF.

The rearrangement links TRBV4-2 to TRBJ2-7; 9 bases map to TRBD2. The CDR3 is made up of 15 amino acids. V was pared by 1 base and J by 4 bases, with 5 bases of the junction left unmatched. Germline CDR1 LGHNA, CDR2 YNFKEQ. CDR3 in amino acids: CASSQVSGGLYEQYF. The CDR3 region has the DNA TGTGCCAGCAGCCAAGTTAGCGGGGGATTATACGAGCAGTACTTC.

This clone was counted only a few times. The rearrangement uses TRBV29-1 and TRBJ1-5; D is ambiguous. The germline V gene encodes CDR1 SQVTM and CDR2 ANQGSEA. The CDR3 loop spans 14 amino acids. V lost 7 bases to trimming and J lost 4 bases, with 17 bases between them. The CDR3 loop reads CSALEGSGNQPQHF. CDR3 sequence (DNA): TGCAGCGCGCTTGAAGGGAGTGGTAATCAGCCCCAGCATTTT.

J is TRBJ1-1 and V is TRBV28; TRBD1 aligns across 8 bases. Germline V lookup: CDR1 MDHEN, CDR2 SYDVKM. The CDR3 is 17 residues long. Trimming took 6 bases from V and 0 from J; bases not matched to a gene: 12. The CDR3, as DNA: TGTGCCAGCAGCCCCAGGGGGCGCAGCCCCATGAACACTGAAGCTTTCTTT. Its translation is CASSPRGRSPMNTEAFF.